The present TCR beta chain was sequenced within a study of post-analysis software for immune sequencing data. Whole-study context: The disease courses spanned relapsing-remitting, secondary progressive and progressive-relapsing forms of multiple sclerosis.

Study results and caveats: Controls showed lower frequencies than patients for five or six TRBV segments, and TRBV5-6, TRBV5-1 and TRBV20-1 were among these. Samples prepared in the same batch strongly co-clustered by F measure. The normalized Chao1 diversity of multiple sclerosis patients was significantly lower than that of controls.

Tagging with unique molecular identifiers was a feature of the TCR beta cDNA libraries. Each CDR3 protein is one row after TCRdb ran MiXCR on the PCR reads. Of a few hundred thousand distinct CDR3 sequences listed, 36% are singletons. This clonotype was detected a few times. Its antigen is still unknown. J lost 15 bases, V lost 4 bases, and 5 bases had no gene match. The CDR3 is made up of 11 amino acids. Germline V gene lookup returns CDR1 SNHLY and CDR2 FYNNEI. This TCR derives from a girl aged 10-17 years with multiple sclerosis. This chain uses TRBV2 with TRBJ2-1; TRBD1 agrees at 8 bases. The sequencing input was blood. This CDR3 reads CASSVGQGPFF. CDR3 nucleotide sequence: TGTGCCAGCAGTGTCGGACAGGGACCGTTCTTC.